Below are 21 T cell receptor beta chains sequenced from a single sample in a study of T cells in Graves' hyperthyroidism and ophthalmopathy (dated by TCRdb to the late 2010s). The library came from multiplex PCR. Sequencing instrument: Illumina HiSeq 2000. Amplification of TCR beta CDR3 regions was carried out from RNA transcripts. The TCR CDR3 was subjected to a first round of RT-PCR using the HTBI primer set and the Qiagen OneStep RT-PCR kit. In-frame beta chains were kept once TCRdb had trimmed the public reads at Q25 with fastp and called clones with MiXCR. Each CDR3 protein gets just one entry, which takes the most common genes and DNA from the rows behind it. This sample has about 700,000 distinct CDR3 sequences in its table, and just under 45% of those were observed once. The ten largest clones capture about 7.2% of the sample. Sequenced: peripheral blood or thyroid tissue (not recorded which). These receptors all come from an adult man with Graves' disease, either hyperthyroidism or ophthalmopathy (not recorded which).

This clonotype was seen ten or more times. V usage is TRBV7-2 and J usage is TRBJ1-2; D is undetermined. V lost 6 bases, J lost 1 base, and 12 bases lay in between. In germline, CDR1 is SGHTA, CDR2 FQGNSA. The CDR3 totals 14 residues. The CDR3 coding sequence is TGTGCCAGCAGTGATTACAGCTTTAACTATGGCTACACCTTC. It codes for CASSDYSFNYGYTF. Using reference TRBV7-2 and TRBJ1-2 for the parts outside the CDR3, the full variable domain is GAGVSQSPSNKVTEKGKDVELRCDPISGHTALYWYRQSLGQGLEFLIYFQGNSAPDKSGLPSDRFSAERTGGSVSTLTIQRTQQEDSAVYLCASSDYSFNYGYTFGSGTRLTVV.

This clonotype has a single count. The CDR3 coding sequence is TGCAGTGCTAGAGATGTGAGACGGGGTTACACTGAAGCTTTCTTT. This sequence encodes CSARDVRRGYTEAFF. The chain uses TRBV20-1 and TRBJ1-1; D gene uncertain. The CDR3 has 15 residues. Germline V CDR1 and CDR2: DFQATT, SNEGSKA (reference sequence). V lost 0 bases and J lost 3, with 14 bases in between.

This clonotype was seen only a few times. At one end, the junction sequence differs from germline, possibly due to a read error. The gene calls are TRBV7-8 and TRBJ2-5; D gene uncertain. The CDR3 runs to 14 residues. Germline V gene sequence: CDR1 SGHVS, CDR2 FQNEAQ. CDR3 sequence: CASSQESGWETQYF. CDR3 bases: TGCGCCAGCAGCCAAGAGTCCGGTTGGGAGACCCAGTACTTC. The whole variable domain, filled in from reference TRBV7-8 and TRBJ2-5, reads GAGVSQSPRYKVAKRGQDVALRCDPISGHVSLFWYQQALGQGPEFLTYFQNEAQLDKSGLPSDRFFAERPEGSVSTLKIQRTQQEDSAVYLCASSQESGWETQYFGPGTRLLVL.

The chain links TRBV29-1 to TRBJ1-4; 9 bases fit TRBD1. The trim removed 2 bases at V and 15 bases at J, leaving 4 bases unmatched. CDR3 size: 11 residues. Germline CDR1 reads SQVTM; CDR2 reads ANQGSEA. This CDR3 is CSVERGDRVFF. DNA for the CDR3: TGCAGCGTTGAAAGGGGGGACAGGGTGTTTTTT.

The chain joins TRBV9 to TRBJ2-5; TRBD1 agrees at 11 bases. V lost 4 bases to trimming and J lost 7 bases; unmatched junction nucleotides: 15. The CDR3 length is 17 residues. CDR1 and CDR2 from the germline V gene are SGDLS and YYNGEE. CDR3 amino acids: CASSLSAGTGGLATQYF. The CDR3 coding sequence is TGTGCCAGCAGCTTATCTGCCGGGACAGGGGGATTGGCGACCCAGTACTTC.

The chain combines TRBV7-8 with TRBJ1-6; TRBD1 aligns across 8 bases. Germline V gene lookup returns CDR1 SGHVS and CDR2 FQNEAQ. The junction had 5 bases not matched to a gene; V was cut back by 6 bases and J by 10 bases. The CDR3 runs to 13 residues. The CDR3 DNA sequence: TGTGCCAGCAGACCGGACAGGGACTCACCCCTCCACTTT. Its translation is CASRPDRDSPLHF.

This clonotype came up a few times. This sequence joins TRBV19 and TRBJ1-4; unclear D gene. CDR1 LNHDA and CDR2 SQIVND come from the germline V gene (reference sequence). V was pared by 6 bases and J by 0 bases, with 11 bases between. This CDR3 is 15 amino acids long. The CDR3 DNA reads TGTGCCAGTAGAGCCTTAATTGCAACTAATGAAAAACTGTTTTTT. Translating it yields CASRALIATNEKLFF. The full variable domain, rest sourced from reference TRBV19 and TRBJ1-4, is DGGITQSPKYLFRKEGQNVTLSCEQNLNHDAMYWYRQDPGQGLRLIYYSQIVNDFQKGDIAEGYSVSREKKESFPLTVTSAQKNPTAFYLCASRALIATNEKLFFGSGTQLSVL.

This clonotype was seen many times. The chain's CDR3 is CSGYSNTEAFF. DNA of the CDR3: TGCAGCGGTTACAGTAACACTGAAGCTTTCTTT. The chain employs TRBV29-1 and TRBJ1-1; D not resolved. The CDR3 runs 11 residues. With 7 bases removed from V and 2 bases from J, the gap between germline ends came to 8 bases. Germline V gene lookup returns CDR1 SQVTM and CDR2 ANQGSEA.

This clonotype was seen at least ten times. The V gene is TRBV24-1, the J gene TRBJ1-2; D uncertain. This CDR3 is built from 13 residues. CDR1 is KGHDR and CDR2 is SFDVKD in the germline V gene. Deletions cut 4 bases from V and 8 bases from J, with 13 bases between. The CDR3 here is CATSESTSQGYTF. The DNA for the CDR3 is TGTGCCACCAGTGAGTCGACATCGCAAGGCTACACCTTC.

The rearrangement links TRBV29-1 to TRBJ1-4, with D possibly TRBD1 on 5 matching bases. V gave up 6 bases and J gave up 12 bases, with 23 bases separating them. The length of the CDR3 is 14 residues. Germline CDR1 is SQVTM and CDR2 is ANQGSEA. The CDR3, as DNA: TGCAGCGTGAGCGGCCTAAGGGGAGGGGAAGAACTGTTTTTT. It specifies CSVSGLRGGEELFF.

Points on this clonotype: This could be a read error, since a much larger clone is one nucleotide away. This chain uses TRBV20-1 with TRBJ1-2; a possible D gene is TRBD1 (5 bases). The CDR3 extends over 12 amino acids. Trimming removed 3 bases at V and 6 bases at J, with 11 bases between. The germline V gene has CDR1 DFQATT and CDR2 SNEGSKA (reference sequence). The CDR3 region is CSASRQTDGYTF. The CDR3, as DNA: TGCAGTGCTAGCAGACAGACGGATGGCTACACCTTC.

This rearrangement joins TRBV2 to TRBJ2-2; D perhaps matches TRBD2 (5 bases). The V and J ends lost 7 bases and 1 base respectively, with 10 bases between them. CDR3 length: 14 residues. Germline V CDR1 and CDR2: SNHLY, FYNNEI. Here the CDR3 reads CASKPAGNTGELFF. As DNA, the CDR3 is TGTGCCAGCAAACCCGCGGGGAACACCGGGGAGCTGTTTTTT.

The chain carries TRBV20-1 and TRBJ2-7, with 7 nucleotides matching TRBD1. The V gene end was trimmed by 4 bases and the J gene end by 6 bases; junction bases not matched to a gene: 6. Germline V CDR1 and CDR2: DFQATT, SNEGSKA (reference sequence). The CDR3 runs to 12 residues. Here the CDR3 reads CSAKEGGGEQYF. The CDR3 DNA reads TGCAGTGCTAAGGAAGGGGGCGGCGAGCAGTACTTC.

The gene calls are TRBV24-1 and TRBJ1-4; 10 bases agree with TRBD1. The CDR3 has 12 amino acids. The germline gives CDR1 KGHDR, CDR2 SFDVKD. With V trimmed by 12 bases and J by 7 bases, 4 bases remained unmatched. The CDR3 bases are TGTGCCTTCGACAGGGGGCTTGAAAAACTGTTTTTT. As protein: CAFDRGLEKLFF.

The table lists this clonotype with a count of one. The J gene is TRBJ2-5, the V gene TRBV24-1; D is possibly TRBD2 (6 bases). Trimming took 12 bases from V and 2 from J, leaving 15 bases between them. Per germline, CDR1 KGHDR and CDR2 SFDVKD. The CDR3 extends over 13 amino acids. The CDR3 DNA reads TGTGCCTCGGACCTGGCGGGGCAAGAGACCCAGTACTTC. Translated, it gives CASDLAGQETQYF.

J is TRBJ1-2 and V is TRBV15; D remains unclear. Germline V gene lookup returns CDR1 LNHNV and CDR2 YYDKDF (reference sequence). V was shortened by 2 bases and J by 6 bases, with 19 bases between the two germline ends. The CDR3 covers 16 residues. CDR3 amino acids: CATSRPSVGQEDGYTF. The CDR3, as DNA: TGTGCCACCAGCAGACCCAGCGTTGGGCAAGAGGATGGCTACACCTTC.

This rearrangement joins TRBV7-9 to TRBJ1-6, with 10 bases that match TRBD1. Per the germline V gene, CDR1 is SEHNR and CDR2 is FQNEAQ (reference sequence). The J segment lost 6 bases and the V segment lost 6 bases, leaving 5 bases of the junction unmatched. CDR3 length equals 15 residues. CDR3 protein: CASSARTGGNSPLHF. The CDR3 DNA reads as TGTGCCAGCAGTGCGCGGACAGGGGGTAATTCACCCCTCCACTTT.

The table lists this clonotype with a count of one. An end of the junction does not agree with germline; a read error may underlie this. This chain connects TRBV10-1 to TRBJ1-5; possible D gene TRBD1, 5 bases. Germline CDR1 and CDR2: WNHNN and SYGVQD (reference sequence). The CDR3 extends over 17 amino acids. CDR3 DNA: TGTGCCATCAGTGCGAAGACCGGAAGGGGCCACAATCAGCCCCAGCATTTT. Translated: CAISAKTGRGHNQPQHF.

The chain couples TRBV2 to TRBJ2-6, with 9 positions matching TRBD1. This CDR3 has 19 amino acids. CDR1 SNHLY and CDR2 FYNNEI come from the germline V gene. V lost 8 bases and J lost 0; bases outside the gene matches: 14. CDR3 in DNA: TGTGCCAGCTACGGGGCCTGGACAGGGGTTAGCTCTGGGGCCAACGTCCTGACTTTC. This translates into CASYGAWTGVSSGANVLTF.

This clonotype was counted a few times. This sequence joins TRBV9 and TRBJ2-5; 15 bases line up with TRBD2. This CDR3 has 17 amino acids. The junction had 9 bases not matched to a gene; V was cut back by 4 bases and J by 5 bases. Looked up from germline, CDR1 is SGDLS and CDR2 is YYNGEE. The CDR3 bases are TGTGCCAGCAGCCAAAGAGTGGGACTAGCGGGAGGCGAGACCCAGTACTTC. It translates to CASSQRVGLAGGETQYF.

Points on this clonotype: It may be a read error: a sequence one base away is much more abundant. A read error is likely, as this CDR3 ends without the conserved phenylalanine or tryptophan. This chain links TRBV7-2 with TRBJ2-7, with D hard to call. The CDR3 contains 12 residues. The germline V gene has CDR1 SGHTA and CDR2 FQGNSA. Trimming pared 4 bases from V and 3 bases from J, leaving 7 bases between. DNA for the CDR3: TGTGCCAGCAGCTCCTACAGCTACGAGCAGTACCTC. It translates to CASSSYSYEQYL.